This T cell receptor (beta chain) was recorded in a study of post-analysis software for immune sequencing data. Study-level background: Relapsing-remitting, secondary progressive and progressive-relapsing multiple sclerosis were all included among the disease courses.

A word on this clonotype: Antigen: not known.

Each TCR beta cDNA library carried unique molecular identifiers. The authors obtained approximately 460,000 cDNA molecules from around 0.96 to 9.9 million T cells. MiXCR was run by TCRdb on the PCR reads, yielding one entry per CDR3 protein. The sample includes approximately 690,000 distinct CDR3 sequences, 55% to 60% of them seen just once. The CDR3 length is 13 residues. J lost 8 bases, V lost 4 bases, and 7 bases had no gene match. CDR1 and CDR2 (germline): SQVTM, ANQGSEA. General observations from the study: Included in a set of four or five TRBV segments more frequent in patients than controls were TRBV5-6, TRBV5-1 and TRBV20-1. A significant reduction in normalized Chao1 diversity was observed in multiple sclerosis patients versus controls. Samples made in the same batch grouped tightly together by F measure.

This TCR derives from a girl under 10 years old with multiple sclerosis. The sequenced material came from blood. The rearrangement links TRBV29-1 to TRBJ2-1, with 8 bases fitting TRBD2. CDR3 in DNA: TGCAGCGTTGTCCGGGGGGGCGGCGATGAGCAGTTCTTC. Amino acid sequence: CSVVRGGGDEQFF.